Below, 10 T cell receptor beta chains from the same sample are listed, as sequenced in a study of vaccination effects on CD4 cells after COVID-19. The data were produced by immunoSEQ multiplex PCR, yet TCRdb's version contains in-frame clones alone and is incomplete. The sample yields around 31,000 clones, roughly two thirds seen once. These receptors have no identified antigens. In the ViraFEST assay, antigen-specific CD4+ clonotypes were identified by expansion after peptide-pool stimulation. Upon completion of 10 to 11 days in culture, CD4+ T cells were isolated. Specimen: CD4+ T cells from PBMCs cultured with HCoV-229E spike peptides, collected before COVID-19 vaccination. These receptors all stem from a human donor who received a COVID-19 vaccine.

J is TRBJ1-1 and V is TRBV5-4; possible D gene TRBD1, 6 bases. Trimming stripped 8 bases from V and 1 base from J, with 12 bases between. The germline V gene has CDR1 SGHNT and CDR2 YYREEE (reference sequence). This CDR3 spans 13 amino acids. The CDR3 spells CASSGTSNTEAFF. The CDR3 bases are TGTGCCAGTTCCGGGACATCGAACACTGAAGCTTTCTTT. Full variable domain (missing parts from reference TRBV5-4 and TRBJ1-1): ETGVTQSPTHLIKTRGQQVTLRCSSQSGHNTVSWYQQALGQGPQFIFQYYREEENGRGNFPPRFSGLQFPNYSSELNVNALELDDSALYLCASSGTSNTEAFFGQGTRLTVV.

The genes are TRBV19 and TRBJ1-6; D may be TRBD1 (5 bases). CDR1 is LNHDA and CDR2 is SQIVND in the germline V gene (reference sequence). This CDR3 has 16 amino acids. Trimming took 5 bases from V and 5 from J, leaving 16 bases between them. The CDR3 reads CASSSLVQGHNSPLHF. The CDR3 coding sequence is TGTGCCAGTAGTTCCCTGGTGCAGGGACATAATTCACCCCTCCACTTT.

This chain joins TRBV24-1 and TRBJ2-1; D not certain. Germline V CDR1 and CDR2: KGHDR, SFDVKD. V was pared by 4 bases and J by 6 bases, with 15 bases between. The CDR3 contains 15 residues. The CDR3, as DNA: TGTGCCACCAGTGACCTTGGAGTCGGCCCCAATGAGCAGTTCTTC. Translation: CATSDLGVGPNEQFF.

The V and J genes are TRBV9 and TRBJ1-1; D perhaps matches TRBD1 (6 bases). The CDR3 has 13 amino acids. Trimming pared 5 bases from V and 5 bases from J, leaving 13 bases between. From germline, CDR1 is SGDLS and CDR2 YYNGEE. The CDR3 DNA is TGTGCCAGCAGGTTTGGGGGGCGAACTGAAGCTTTCTTT. This translates into CASRFGGRTEAFF.

The chain recombines TRBV28 with TRBJ1-5; a weak D match, TRBD1 (5 bases). This CDR3 has 17 residues. The V end was cut by 5 bases, the J end by 0 bases, with 17 bases between. Germline values: CDR1 MDHEN, CDR2 SYDVKM. The CDR3: CASSPTLGAYSNQPQHF. The CDR3 bases are TGTGCCAGCAGTCCGACCCTAGGGGCTTATAGCAATCAGCCCCAGCATTTT.

The chain has TRBV7-9 and TRBJ2-5; 7 positions agree with TRBD1. This CDR3 is built from 15 residues. Trimming cost V 3 bases and J 5 bases; bases outside gene matches: 9. The germline V gene has CDR1 SEHNR and CDR2 FQNEAQ (reference sequence). The CDR3 spells CASSFSGTEGETQYF. The CDR3 DNA sequence: TGTGCCAGCAGCTTTTCCGGGACAGAGGGTGAGACCCAGTACTTC.

In its sample, this clone was seen a few times. The V call is TRBV11-2, the J call TRBJ1-4; the match to TRBD1 covers 10 bases. The trim removed 5 bases at V and 7 bases at J, leaving 10 bases unmatched. The CDR3 extends over 16 amino acids. Germline CDR1 is SGHAT and CDR2 is FQNNGV. Here the CDR3 reads CASSRSTGTGAEKLFF. The CDR3 bases are TGTGCCAGCAGCCGTTCCACCGGGACAGGGGCTGAAAAACTGTTTTTT.

The V and J genes are TRBV3-1 (or the pseudogene TRBV3-2) and TRBJ1-2, with D possibly being TRBD1 (6 bases). Germline loops: CDR1 LGHDT, CDR2 YNNKEL (reference sequence). With 1 base removed from V and 8 bases from J, the gap between germline ends came to 11 bases. The CDR3 runs to 13 residues. In DNA form, the CDR3 reads TGTGCCAGCAGCCAAGTCGACAGGCAGGGCTACACCTTC. It yields the protein CASSQVDRQGYTF.

The chain couples TRBV28 to TRBJ1-6, with D unclear. The CDR3 length is 11 residues. Trimming left V 3 bases short and J 8 bases short, with 2 bases between. The germline gives CDR1 MDHEN, CDR2 SYDVKM. The CDR3 here is CASSLDSPLHF. CDR3 in DNA: TGTGCCAGCAGTTTGGATTCACCCCTCCACTTT.

The chain uses TRBV5-1 and TRBJ2-3, with 11 positions matching TRBD2. With 2 bases clipped from V and 4 bases from J, the junction kept 6 bases outside the gene matches. The CDR3 sequence is 16 residues long. The germline V gene has CDR1 SGHRS and CDR2 YFSETQ. CDR3 amino acids: CASSFRVAGGADTQYF. In DNA, the CDR3 is TGCGCCAGCAGCTTCCGCGTAGCGGGAGGGGCAGATACGCAGTATTTT. The whole variable domain, remainder taken from reference TRBV5-1 and TRBJ2-3, is KAGVTQTPRYLIKTRGQQVTLSCSPISGHRSVSWYQQTPGQGLQFLFEYFSETQRNKGNFPGRFSGRQFSNSRSEMNVSTLELGDSALYLCASSFRVAGGADTQYFGPGTRLTVL.